The 16 T cell receptor beta chains below come from one sample, sequenced in a study of radiotherapy plus CTLA-4 blockade in lung cancer. Data came from immunoSEQ multiplex PCR; TCRdb stores just in-frame clones and leaves some out. This sample yields under 95,000 clones, of which under 80% are seen a single time; roughly 20% belongs to the top ten. Sequenced material: peripheral blood, taken from a patient treated with radiotherapy plus ipilimumab. Receptors were obtained from a human donor with non-small cell lung cancer whose response to radiotherapy plus ipilimumab could not be evaluated. Some clones in this sample may be carry-over from other donors' samples.

This chain uses TRBV28 with TRBJ2-7, with 11 bases lining up with TRBD1. The length of the CDR3 is 16 residues. Germline CDR1 and CDR2: MDHEN and SYDVKM. With V trimmed by 2 bases and J by 4 bases, 7 bases remained unmatched. The CDR3 is CASSLGLGTGGYEQYF. CDR3 DNA sequence: TGTGCCAGCAGTTTAGGGTTAGGGACAGGGGGTTACGAGCAGTACTTC.

The rearrangement joins TRBV28 to TRBJ2-3; a possible D gene is TRBD1 (5 bases). The CDR3 extends over 12 amino acids. Per the germline V gene, CDR1 is MDHEN and CDR2 is SYDVKM. V was clipped by 7 bases and J by 2 bases, with 7 bases between them. The CDR3 reads CASMGPTDTQYF. The CDR3 nucleotides read TGTGCCAGCATGGGGCCCACAGATACGCAGTATTTT.

The chain joins TRBV5-4 to TRBJ1-2; D remains ambiguous. The V and J ends lost 0 bases and 2 bases respectively, with 8 bases between them. CDR1 and CDR2 from the germline V gene are SGHNT and YYREEE (reference sequence). The CDR3 has 14 amino acids. CDR3 coding DNA: TGTGCCAGCAGCTTGGTCGGGGAGAACTATGGCTACACCTTC. This gives the protein CASSLVGENYGYTF.

The rearrangement uses TRBV7-9 and TRBJ1-2; TRBD1 might be the D (6 bases). The germline V gene encodes CDR1 SEHNR and CDR2 FQNEAQ (reference sequence). V dropped 5 bases and J dropped 2 bases, with 21 bases sitting between them. CDR3 size: 17 residues. CDR3 coding DNA: TGTGCCAGCAGCCCACACCTCACCTTGACAGGCAACTATGGCTACACCTTC. This codes for CASSPHLTLTGNYGYTF.

This clone has just a few counts. V gene TRBV6-1 combines with J gene TRBJ1-2; TRBD1 matches 7 bases. Looked up from germline, CDR1 is MNHNS and CDR2 is SASEGT. CDR3 length: 15 amino acids. The V gene end was trimmed by 2 bases and the J gene end by 2 bases; junction bases not matched to a gene: 5. The CDR3 protein is CASSELLQGNYGYTF. The CDR3 coding sequence is TGTGCCAGCAGTGAACTGTTACAGGGGAACTATGGCTACACCTTC.

This chain links TRBV5-6 with TRBJ1-5; possibly TRBD1 for D (5 bases). Germline V gene sequence: CDR1 SGHDT, CDR2 YYEEEE. Between the trimmed V and J ends, which lost 3 bases and 8 bases, there was a span of 21 bases. The CDR3 covers 16 residues. CDR3 protein: CASSSQVRGSTEPQHF. CDR3 nucleotides: TGTGCCAGCAGCTCGCAGGTTCGGGGGAGTACGGAGCCCCAGCATTTT.

A few counts support this clone. For the CDR3, the DNA is TGCGCCAGCAGCCAAGAGGCAGGGGCGGACGGTACCGGGGAGCTGTTTTTT. Translation: CASSQEAGADGTGELFF. The chain recombines TRBV4-3 with TRBJ2-2; D may be TRBD1 (6 bases). The CDR3 is made up of 17 amino acids. Trimming stripped 0 bases from V and 5 bases from J, with 16 bases between. Looked up from germline, CDR1 is LGHNA and CDR2 is YSLEER.

The rearrangement joins TRBV5-1 to TRBJ2-7; 13 bases line up with TRBD2. Germline V lookup: CDR1 SGHRS, CDR2 YFSETQ. CDR3 length: 15 amino acids. The V and J ends lost 4 bases and 7 bases, in that order; junction bases with no gene match: 8. The CDR3 coding sequence is TGCGCCAGCAGCCCCGGGACTAGCGGGGTTATAGAGCAGTACTTC. Protein: CASSPGTSGVIEQYF.

V gene TRBV28 combines with J gene TRBJ1-5; 7 positions agree with TRBD1. The CDR3 runs 16 residues. Germline values: CDR1 MDHEN, CDR2 SYDVKM. The V gene end was trimmed by 1 base and the J gene end by 2 bases; junction bases not matched to a gene: 5. CDR3 in DNA: TGTGCCAGCAGTTTATCCCGGGACAGACGCAATCAGCCCCAGCATTTT. This gives the protein CASSLSRDRRNQPQHF.

The chain recombines TRBV6-5 with TRBJ2-5, with a possible D match to TRBD1 (6 bases). The ends were cut back, 10 bases at V and 5 bases at J, with 20 bases in the middle. Per germline, CDR1 MNHEY and CDR2 SVGAGI. The CDR3 runs to 14 residues. The CDR3 DNA sequence: TGTGCCACCAAGCAACTCACAGGGCCGGAGACCCAGTACTTC. It translates to CATKQLTGPETQYF.

This clone was recorded only once. The V gene is TRBV25-1, the J gene TRBJ2-7; D gene unclear. V lost 2 bases and J lost 4, with 12 bases in between. Germline CDR1 is MGHDK and CDR2 is SYGVNS. This CDR3 region has 14 residues. CDR3 sequence: CASSEPLPYYEQYF. DNA for the CDR3: TGTGCCAGCAGTGAACCCCTTCCCTATTACGAGCAGTACTTC.

This clone was recorded a few times. This rearrangement joins TRBV7-2 to TRBJ2-2, with D perhaps TRBD2 (5 bases). Trimming took 5 bases from V and 6 from J, leaving 16 bases between them. Germline CDR1 is SGHTA and CDR2 is FQGNSA. The CDR3 is made up of 15 amino acids. The CDR3 region has the DNA TGTGCCAGCAGCCGAGCCCTGGCTAGCCCCGGGGAGCTGTTTTTT. Protein sequence: CASSRALASPGELFF.

This rearrangement joins TRBV6-1 to TRBJ1-4; D unresolved. Germline CDR1 reads MNHNS; CDR2 reads SASEGT. The V end lost 6 bases, the J end lost 7 bases, and 18 bases lay between the germline ends. This CDR3 is built from 15 residues. CDR3 in DNA: TGTGCCAGCAGACCCCGCCGGAGGGAGGTTGAAAAACTGTTTTTT. Amino acids: CASRPRRREVEKLFF.

This chain joins TRBV7-3 and TRBJ1-2, with 9 bases aligning to TRBD1. The junction had 12 bases not matched to a gene; V was cut back by 5 bases and J by 14 bases. The CDR3 is made up of 13 amino acids. Germline CDR1 SGHTA, CDR2 FQGTGA. The CDR3 here is CASSPQPDRGWTF. The CDR3 DNA reads as TGTGCCAGCAGCCCCCAGCCGGACAGGGGTTGGACCTTC. Looking up the rest from reference TRBV7-3 and TRBJ1-2 gives the full variable domain: GAGVSQTPSNKVTEKGKYVELRCDPISGHTALYWYRQSLGQGPEFLIYFQGTGAADDSGLPNDRFFAVRPEGSVSTLKIQRTERGDSAVYLCASSPQPDRGWTFGSGTRLTVV.

This clone was seen just once. The chain recombines TRBV6-5 with TRBJ1-5; 7 nucleotides align to TRBD1. This CDR3 has 12 residues. In germline, CDR1 is MNHEY, CDR2 SVGAGI. V shed 8 bases, J shed 3 bases, and the junction held 1 base outside the gene matches. The CDR3 protein is CASGQDNQPQHF. The CDR3 DNA sequence: TGTGCCAGCGGACAGGACAATCAGCCCCAGCATTTT.

The V and J genes are TRBV4-3 and TRBJ2-2, with 9 bases aligning to TRBD2. Looked up from germline, CDR1 is LGHNA and CDR2 is YSLEER. With V trimmed by 3 bases and J by 0 bases, 11 bases remained unmatched. This CDR3 has 19 residues. CDR3 nucleotide sequence: TGCGCCAGCAGCCATCTCCCGGGTAGCGGGGGAGCGAACACCGGGGAGCTGTTTTTT. As protein: CASSHLPGSGGANTGELFF.